A selection of T cell receptor beta chains follows, all from one sample in a study of T-cell reconstitution after alpha-beta-depleted transplantation in children. TCRdb re-derived calls from the PCR reads in MiXCR, one entry per CDR3 protein. The table shows about 240,000 distinct CDR3 sequences, with around 25% occurring only once. The starting material was PBMCs, obtained before TCRalphabeta/CD19-depleted stem cell transplant. These receptors were taken from a girl aged 2 to 9 with Fanconi anemia, due to receive a stem cell transplant. Both conserved end residues are part of each CDR3. The order of the fields is CDR3 DNA, CDR3 protein, D gene, clone size, J gene, V gene. The D gene is left open where the match is weak. The size entry is marked missing in some rows and otherwise reads once, few, many or a size class.

cdr3_nt: TGTGCCAGCAGCTACGAACTCGGGACGCCACAAGAGACCCAGTACTTC
cdr3_aa: CASSYELGTPQETQYF
d_call: NA
clone_size: NA
j_call: TRBJ2-5
v_call: TRBV6-2/TRBV6-3

cdr3_nt: TGTGCCAGCAGTTACCCTATCAACGAGCAGTACTTC
cdr3_aa: CASSYPINEQYF
d_call: NA
clone_size: NA
j_call: TRBJ2-7
v_call: TRBV6-2/TRBV6-3

cdr3_nt: TGTGCCAGCAGTGCTGGAGGACAGGTCACCTACGAGCAGTACTTC
cdr3_aa: CASSAGGQVTYEQYF
d_call: TRBD1
clone_size: NA
j_call: TRBJ2-7
v_call: TRBV2

cdr3_nt: TGTGCCAGCAGCTTATACAGGGAGCCAAAGGGCTACACCTTC
cdr3_aa: CASSLYREPKGYTF
d_call: NA
clone_size: NA
j_call: TRBJ1-2
v_call: TRBV5-5

cdr3_nt: TGTGCCAGCAGTTACTCGATCACAGGGGAGTGGAACACTGAAGCTTTCTTT
cdr3_aa: CASSYSITGEWNTEAFF
d_call: TRBD1
clone_size: many
j_call: TRBJ1-1
v_call: TRBV6-5

cdr3_nt: TGCAGTGCTAGGACGGGGGGACGGGAGACCCAGTACTTC
cdr3_aa: CSARTGGRETQYF
d_call: TRBD2
clone_size: few
j_call: TRBJ2-5
v_call: TRBV20-1

cdr3_nt: TGTGCCAGCAGCCGATTACAGGGGGCTGCCGAGCAGTACTTC
cdr3_aa: CASSRLQGAAEQYF
d_call: TRBD1
clone_size: NA
j_call: TRBJ2-7
v_call: TRBV7-9

cdr3_nt: TGCAGTGCTAGAGATGACAGGGGGAGCTACGAGCAGTACTTC
cdr3_aa: CSARDDRGSYEQYF
d_call: TRBD1
clone_size: NA
j_call: TRBJ2-7
v_call: TRBV20-1

cdr3_nt: TGCAGTGCCCCGGCAGCGGGGGGTGGCGGAGATACGCAGTATTTT
cdr3_aa: CSAPAAGGGGDTQYF
d_call: TRBD2
clone_size: NA
j_call: TRBJ2-3
v_call: TRBV20-1

cdr3_nt: TGTGCCAGCAGGGGACTAGCGGGAGAGGGTGAGCAGTTCTTC
cdr3_aa: CASRGLAGEGEQFF
d_call: TRBD2
clone_size: many
j_call: TRBJ2-1
v_call: TRBV12-3/TRBV12-4

cdr3_nt: TGTGCCAGCAGCCGCCGCCCCGGGACAGGTTACAGCACAGGTACGCAGTATTTT
cdr3_aa: CASSRRPGTGYSTGTQYF
d_call: TRBD1
clone_size: NA
j_call: TRBJ2-3
v_call: TRBV28

cdr3_nt: TGTGCCAGCAGTTTAGTCAGTTATAATTCACCCCTCCACTTT
cdr3_aa: CASSLVSYNSPLHF
d_call: NA
clone_size: NA
j_call: TRBJ1-6
v_call: TRBV12-3/TRBV12-4

cdr3_nt: TGCAGCGTTGAGTGGGAGGGCATCATTCAGTACTTC
cdr3_aa: CSVEWEGIIQYF
d_call: TRBD2
clone_size: many
j_call: TRBJ2-4
v_call: TRBV29-1

cdr3_nt: TGTGCCAGCAGGTGGGACTACAATGAGCAGTTCTTC
cdr3_aa: CASRWDYNEQFF
d_call: NA
clone_size: many
j_call: TRBJ2-1
v_call: TRBV7-2

cdr3_nt: TGCGCCAGCAGCTTGCAAGACAGGGACAATGAGCAGTTCTTC
cdr3_aa: CASSLQDRDNEQFF
d_call: TRBD1
clone_size: many
j_call: TRBJ2-1
v_call: TRBV5-1

cdr3_nt: TGTGCCAGCAGCATTAGCGGGCCCACAGATACGCAGTATTTT
cdr3_aa: CASSISGPTDTQYF
d_call: TRBD2
clone_size: few
j_call: TRBJ2-3
v_call: TRBV7-3

cdr3_nt: TGCAGTGCTAGGTGGGCCAGACCCATGAACACTGAAGCTTTCTTT
cdr3_aa: CSARWARPMNTEAFF
d_call: NA
clone_size: NA
j_call: TRBJ1-1
v_call: TRBV20-1

cdr3_nt: TGCAGTGCTCCCCATGATCCCGGGACAAGCTATAATTCACCCCTCCACTTT
cdr3_aa: CSAPHDPGTSYNSPLHF
d_call: NA
clone_size: many
j_call: TRBJ1-6
v_call: TRBV20-1

cdr3_nt: TGCAGTGCTAGAATGGGGATGGTGACTGAAGCTTTCTTT
cdr3_aa: CSARMGMVTEAFF
d_call: NA
clone_size: NA
j_call: TRBJ1-1
v_call: TRBV20-1

cdr3_nt: TGCAGCGTTGGGAGGAGCGGGAGCTACGAGCAGTACTTC
cdr3_aa: CSVGRSGSYEQYF
d_call: TRBD2
clone_size: many
j_call: TRBJ2-7
v_call: TRBV29-1